The table lists the clone carrying this T cell receptor (beta chain) with a few counts. The data originate from a study of T cells after yellow fever vaccination. Using its own MiXCR run on the 5' RACE reads, TCRdb lists one record per CDR3 protein. The sample has 100,000 to 150,000 distinct CDR3 sequences, roughly 9% seen once. V lost 8 bases and J 5 bases, leaving 15 bases between the germline ends. Germline V gives CDR1 MNHEY, CDR2 SVGEGT. The CDR3 runs to 13 residues. The source was CD8+ T cells sorted from PBMCs, collected on the day of the yellow fever booster vaccination. This sequence was found in a man younger than 35 who received the YFV17D yellow fever vaccine. The chain recombines TRBV6-2 or TRBV6-3 with TRBJ1-1; the D is unclear. Here the CDR3 DNA reads TGTGCCAGCGCGAGGACTCCTGCGACTGAAGCTTTCTTT. The encoded protein is CASARTPATEAFF.